This TCR beta chain came from a study of persistence of HIV-infected CD4 T cells. Notes on the study in general: Antigen-responding cells were enriched for degenerate expanded CDR3beta sequences.

Concerning this clone itself: What it binds is unknown.

CDR3 length: 13 amino acids. Trimming left V 4 bases short and J 1 base short, with 7 bases between. Germline lookup yields CDR1 KGHSH and CDR2 LQKENI. Cells were stimulated with CMV-infected fibroblast lysates at 8.5 to 10 ug/mL. CD40L/CD69 double-negative CD45RO-high memory CD4+ T cells were collected. Sequencing used immunoSEQ version 4 in survey mode. TCRdb keeps only in-frame clones here, not all; method: immunoSEQ multiplex PCR. This sample has about 28,000 clones, with roughly four fifths found just once. The input for sequencing was CD4+ T cells sorted from PBMCs after roughly 18-hour stimulation, taken from a patient who received antiretroviral therapy. The V gene is TRBV18, the J gene TRBJ1-1; D remains unclear. This clonotype originated in an adult man with HIV who was CMV-seropositive. The DNA for the CDR3 is TGTGCCAGCTCACTGGAGGGGAACACTGAAGCTTTCTTT. Amino acid sequence: CASSLEGNTEAFF.